What follows are 32 T cell receptor beta chains derived from one specimen sequenced in a study of control samples from healthy donors and cancer patients. Data came from immunoSEQ multiplex PCR; TCRdb stores just in-frame clones and leaves some out. The repertoire holds over 150,000 clones, with roughly 90% as singletons. The specimen was blood. Receptor source: a woman in her fifties or sixties in good health.

The chain carries TRBV19 and TRBJ1-2; D is unresolved. Deletions cut 3 bases from V and 6 bases from J, with 32 bases between. The CDR3 contains 20 residues. From germline, CDR1 is LNHDA and CDR2 SQIVND (reference sequence). CDR3 nucleotides: TGTGCCAGTAGTATCTCATATTTGGTACCGGGAAGGGATTTCGGCCATGGCTACACCTTC. Residues: CASSISYLVPGRDFGHGYTF.

The genes are TRBV5-1 and TRBJ1-6; D not resolved. The CDR3 is made up of 15 amino acids. CDR1 is SGHRS and CDR2 is YFSETQ in the germline V gene. Trimming took off 0 bases at V and 8 bases at J, with 12 bases between the two ends. DNA of the CDR3: TGCGCCAGCAGCTTGGCCGGACCTCCCGATTCACCCCTCCACTTT. It specifies CASSLAGPPDSPLHF.

This chain connects TRBV7-2 to TRBJ1-5; 9 nucleotides align to TRBD1. CDR1 SGHTA and CDR2 FQGNSA come from the germline V gene. V lost 5 bases, J lost 11 bases, and 10 bases stayed unmatched. The CDR3 totals 14 residues. CDR3 loop: CASSPQGASEAQHF. The DNA for the CDR3 is TGTGCCAGCAGCCCACAGGGGGCCTCTGAGGCCCAGCATTTT.

V and J are TRBV4-3 and TRBJ2-5; D remains unclear. CDR1 LGHNA and CDR2 YSLEER come from the germline V gene. The length of the CDR3 is 15 residues. V lost 1 base to trimming and J lost 4 bases, with 13 bases between them. This CDR3 reads CASSQGYSYGETQYF. DNA for the CDR3: TGCGCCAGCAGCCAAGGGTACAGCTACGGAGAGACCCAGTACTTC.

The chain links TRBV9 to TRBJ1-2; 7 bases fit TRBD1. Germline V gene sequence: CDR1 SGDLS, CDR2 YYNGEE. CDR3 length: 15 amino acids. V was clipped by 1 base and J by 2 bases; unmatched bases: 5. CDR3 in DNA: TGTGCCAGCAGCGTACAGCTGACAGGGAACTATGGCTACACCTTC. Encoded protein: CASSVQLTGNYGYTF.

The J gene is TRBJ2-2, the V gene TRBV7-2; D gene uncertain. Germline values: CDR1 SGHTA, CDR2 FQGNSA. The CDR3 runs 12 residues. The V and J ends lost 3 bases and 2 bases respectively, with 1 base between them. The CDR3 region has the DNA TGTGCCAGCAGCTTCAACACCGGGGAGCTGTTTTTT. This codes for CASSFNTGELFF. The whole variable domain, remainder taken from reference TRBV7-2 and TRBJ2-2, is GAGVSQSPSNKVTEKGKDVELRCDPISGHTALYWYRQSLGQGLEFLIYFQGNSAPDKSGLPSDRFSAERTGGSVSTLTIQRTQQEDSAVYLCASSFNTGELFFGEGSRLTVL.

J is TRBJ2-1 and V is TRBV6-6; 7 bases agree with TRBD2. The CDR3 totals 16 residues. Looked up from germline, CDR1 is MNHNY and CDR2 is SVGAGI (reference sequence). The J segment lost 1 base and the V segment lost 6 bases, leaving 9 bases of the junction unmatched. The CDR3 nucleotides are TGTGCCAGCAGCCCCCGGGCTAGCGGATCCTACAATGAGCAGTTCTTC. Translation: CASSPRASGSYNEQFF.

J is TRBJ2-7 and V is TRBV5-5, with 14 bases aligning to TRBD2. Looked up from germline, CDR1 is SGHKS and CDR2 is YYEKEE (reference sequence). This CDR3 has 15 residues. V trimming: 4 bases; J trimming: 9 bases; junction bases outside the gene matches: 9. The CDR3 sequence is CASSQTSGRAEGQYF. The CDR3 DNA is TGTGCCAGCAGCCAGACTAGCGGGAGGGCCGAAGGGCAGTACTTC.

The genes are TRBV6-5 and TRBJ1-2; D possibly corresponds to TRBD1 (5 bases). This CDR3 contains 14 residues. Trimming pared 4 bases from V and 3 bases from J, leaving 12 bases between. Germline assignment: CDR1 MNHEY and CDR2 SVGAGI. The CDR3 nucleotides read TGTGCCAGCAGTTCCCCCCAGACAGACTATGGCTACACCTTC. It specifies CASSSPQTDYGYTF.

Remarks on this clone: Other DNA sequences in the same sample also yield this CDR3. The chain joins TRBV27 to TRBJ1-6; perhaps TRBD1 as D (5 bases). V dropped 5 bases and J dropped 1 base, with 12 bases sitting between them. Germline V gene lookup returns CDR1 MNHEY and CDR2 SMNVEV (reference sequence). The CDR3 totals 16 residues. The CDR3 coding sequence is TGTGCCAGCAGTCTCTCAGGGCGGTCCTATAATTCACCCCTCCACTTT. Translation gives CASSLSGRSYNSPLHF.

The V call is TRBV15, the J call TRBJ1-5; a weak D match, TRBD1 (6 bases). CDR1 is LNHNV and CDR2 is YYDKDF in the germline V gene (reference sequence). Trimming removed 0 bases at V and 6 bases at J, with 15 bases between. This CDR3 has 16 amino acids. This CDR3 reads CATSRDKAGVGQPQHF. CDR3 DNA sequence: TGTGCCACCAGCAGAGATAAAGCAGGGGTAGGTCAGCCCCAGCATTTT.

The chain carries TRBV28 and TRBJ1-2, with D possibly matching TRBD1 (6 bases). CDR3 length: 15 amino acids. In germline, CDR1 is MDHEN, CDR2 SYDVKM. V dropped 6 bases and J dropped 0 bases, with 14 bases sitting between them. The CDR3 loop is CASRKKTGPNYGYTF. The CDR3 DNA reads as TGTGCCAGCAGAAAGAAGACAGGCCCTAACTATGGCTACACCTTC.

V usage is TRBV6-2 or TRBV6-3 and J usage is TRBJ2-7; D is uncertain. The CDR3 has 13 residues. Trimming cost V 6 bases and J 7 bases, with 16 bases left between them. Germline loops: CDR1 MNHEY, CDR2 SVGEGT. The CDR3 protein is CASSRNDVSEQYF. CDR3 DNA: TGTGCCAGCAGCCGAAACGACGTTTCTGAGCAGTACTTC.

This chain links TRBV9 with TRBJ2-7; D may be TRBD1 or TRBD2 (6 bases each). V lost 3 bases to trimming and J lost 1 base, with 14 bases between them. Per the germline V gene, CDR1 is SGDLS and CDR2 is YYNGEE. The CDR3 consists of 15 residues. The CDR3 reads CASSAVGGPSYEQYF. CDR3 nucleotide sequence: TGTGCCAGCAGCGCCGTAGGGGGGCCATCCTACGAGCAGTACTTC.

V usage is TRBV12-3 or TRBV12-4 and J usage is TRBJ1-2, with D possibly matching TRBD1 (5 bases). The CDR3 contains 12 residues. V lost 0 bases and J 7 bases, leaving 6 bases between the germline ends. As DNA, the CDR3 is TGTGCCAGCAGTTTAGCAGGGGCTGGCTACACCTTC. This codes for CASSLAGAGYTF.

The CDR3 DNA follows: TGTGCCAGCAGCCCGTGGACTAGCGGGGGGGCGGGTGAGCAGTACTTC. This encodes CASSPWTSGGAGEQYF. The V gene is TRBV3-1 (or the pseudogene TRBV3-2), the J gene TRBJ2-7; TRBD2 matches at 15 bases. In germline, CDR1 is LGHDT, CDR2 YNNKEL (reference sequence). There are 16 residues in the CDR3. V lost 4 bases and J lost 7; bases outside the gene matches: 8.

In this sample, this clone turned up once. The chain carries TRBV9 and TRBJ1-5, with D perhaps TRBD1 (5 bases). Germline assignment: CDR1 SGDLS and CDR2 YYNGEE. V was clipped by 3 bases and J by 2 bases, with 21 bases between them. This CDR3 has 18 amino acids. CDR3 sequence: CASSASLSYGGGNQPQHF. In DNA, the CDR3 is TGTGCCAGCAGCGCAAGTCTCAGTTACGGGGGAGGCAATCAGCCCCAGCATTTT.

The sample holds a few counts of this clone. This sequence joins TRBV7-2 and TRBJ2-2; no clear D. The V gene lost 0 bases and the J gene lost 5 bases, with 4 bases spanning the gap. The CDR3 spans 13 residues. CDR1 is SGHTA and CDR2 is FQGNSA in the germline V gene. The CDR3 loop is CASSLAGTGELFF. DNA of the CDR3: TGTGCCAGCAGCTTAGCGGGAACCGGGGAGCTGTTTTTT.

V is TRBV27 and J is TRBJ2-5; 8 bases agree with TRBD2. Germline values: CDR1 MNHEY, CDR2 SMNVEV (reference sequence). J gave up 5 bases and V 5 bases, and 16 bases lay outside the gene matches. The CDR3 sequence is 17 residues long. The CDR3 protein is CASSPSQPGGPGETQYF. For the CDR3, the DNA is TGTGCCAGCAGTCCCTCCCAACCGGGAGGGCCTGGCGAGACCCAGTACTTC.

The J gene is TRBJ1-2, the V gene TRBV6-2 or TRBV6-3; D might be TRBD1 (5 bases). This CDR3 region has 15 residues. Germline V gene lookup returns CDR1 MNHEY and CDR2 SVGEGT. The germline V and J ends were trimmed by 6 bases and 4 bases, with 18 bases remaining between them. The CDR3: CASSSPRGVFYGYTF. CDR3 bases: TGTGCCAGCAGCTCCCCCCGGGGGGTTTTCTATGGCTACACCTTC.

This chain connects TRBV3-1 (or the pseudogene TRBV3-2) to TRBJ1-1, with 7 bases that match TRBD1. The CDR3 extends over 14 amino acids. Germline loops: CDR1 LGHDT, CDR2 YNNKEL (reference sequence). The V and J ends lost 2 bases and 10 bases, in that order; junction bases with no gene match: 10. In nucleotides, the CDR3 is TGTGCCAGCAGCCAAAAAGGGGCAGGGGGTCGAGCTTTCTTT. It is translated as CASSQKGAGGRAFF.

This chain uses TRBV24-1 with TRBJ2-3, with no clear D. CDR1 and CDR2 (germline): KGHDR, SFDVKD. The CDR3 is 11 amino acids. The ends were cut back, 9 bases at V and 0 bases at J, with 3 bases in the middle. Written as DNA, the CDR3 is TGTGCCACCCAGAGCACAGATACGCAGTATTTT. Its protein product is CATQSTDTQYF.

CDR3 sequence: CASSVLGKNTEAFF. For the CDR3, the DNA is TGTGCCAGCAGCGTCCTCGGGAAAAACACTGAAGCTTTCTTT. The chain carries TRBV5-4 and TRBJ1-1; D is uncertain. V gave up 4 bases and J gave up 2 bases, with 12 bases separating them. The CDR3 extends over 14 amino acids. Germline-derived CDR1 and CDR2 are SGHNT and YYREEE (reference sequence).

The gene calls are TRBV7-7 and TRBJ1-1; D is possibly TRBD1 (5 bases). The germline V gene has CDR1 SSHAT and CDR2 FNYEAQ (reference sequence). The CDR3 totals 13 residues. Trimming left V 0 bases short and J 3 bases short, with 5 bases between. In nucleotides, the CDR3 is TGTGCCAGCAGCTTAGCGGGGGACACTGAAGCTTTCTTT. Translating gives CASSLAGDTEAFF.

The chain uses TRBV4-3 and TRBJ1-2; D is ambiguous. Germline CDR1 LGHNA, CDR2 YSLEER. CDR3 size: 15 residues. V gave up 3 bases and J gave up 8 bases, with 19 bases separating them. This chain's CDR3 is CASSHPGARPGGYTF. The CDR3 DNA sequence: TGCGCCAGCAGCCACCCGGGAGCCCGCCCTGGGGGCTACACCTTC.

There are a few counts of this clone. The V gene is TRBV24-1, the J gene TRBJ2-1, with no clear D. This CDR3 spans 16 amino acids. Germline V gene sequence: CDR1 KGHDR, CDR2 SFDVKD. The V end lost 2 bases, the J end lost 1 base, and 11 bases lay between the germline ends. The CDR3 DNA reads as TGTGCCACCAGTGATTGGAAGGGATTATCCTACAATGAGCAGTTCTTC. Translating it yields CATSDWKGLSYNEQFF.

The chain links TRBV7-3 to TRBJ1-1; D not resolved. The germline V gene has CDR1 SGHTA and CDR2 FQGTGA. The CDR3 spans 14 residues. V lost 0 bases, J lost 1 base, and 6 bases lay in between. The CDR3 DNA reads as TGTGCCAGCAGCTTAACGGAGAAGAACACTGAAGCTTTCTTT. Protein: CASSLTEKNTEAFF. Filled out from reference TRBV7-3 and TRBJ1-1, the complete variable domain reads GAGVSQTPSNKVTEKGKYVELRCDPISGHTALYWYRQSLGQGPEFLIYFQGTGAADDSGLPNDRFFAVRPEGSVSTLKIQRTERGDSAVYLCASSLTEKNTEAFFGQGTRLTVV.

The chain joins TRBV5-4 to TRBJ2-7; the D gene is possibly TRBD1 (5 bases). V lost 5 bases to trimming and J lost 1 base, with 10 bases between them. There are 13 residues in the CDR3. Germline V gene data show CDR1 as SGHNT and CDR2 as YYREEE (reference sequence). CDR3 DNA: TGTGCCAGCAGGACCGACAGTTCCTACGAGCAGTACTTC. This codes for CASRTDSSYEQYF.

The chain is built from TRBV5-5 and TRBJ1-6, with TRBD1 identical over 7 bases. CDR1 and CDR2 (germline): SGHKS, YYEKEE (reference sequence). The CDR3 has 18 residues. Unmatched junction bases numbered 9, after V lost 3 bases and J lost 0 bases. Here the CDR3 DNA reads TGTGCCAGCAGCTCAATAGCCAGGGGGAGCTCCTATAATTCACCCCTCCACTTT. Protein: CASSSIARGSSYNSPLHF.

Written as DNA, the CDR3 is TGTGCCAGCAGCCAAACACGGAACTCCCTAGGCGAGCAGTACTTC. It specifies CASSQTRNSLGEQYF. This rearrangement joins TRBV7-2 to TRBJ2-7; unclear D gene. From germline, CDR1 is SGHTA and CDR2 FQGNSA. CDR3 size: 15 residues. Between the trimmed V and J ends, which lost 5 bases and 6 bases, there was a span of 20 bases.

The J gene is TRBJ2-2, the V gene TRBV7-3; no reliable D call. CDR1 is SGHTA, CDR2 FQGTGA, per germline. This CDR3 is built from 13 residues. Between the trimmed V and J ends, which lost 0 bases and 8 bases, there was a span of 7 bases. The CDR3 loop is CASSLTREGELFF. As DNA, the CDR3 is TGTGCCAGCAGCTTAACACGAGAAGGGGAGCTGTTTTTT.

The V gene is TRBV3-1 (or the pseudogene TRBV3-2), the J gene TRBJ2-2; tentatively, D is TRBD2 (6 bases). The CDR3 runs 19 residues. The germline CDR1 and CDR2 sequences are LGHDT and YNNKEL (reference sequence). The V and J ends lost 3 bases and 5 bases respectively, with 25 bases between them. CDR3 in amino acids: CASSHPMGGGGRATGELFF. The CDR3 bases are TGTGCCAGCAGCCACCCCATGGGAGGAGGAGGACGAGCGACCGGGGAGCTGTTTTTT.